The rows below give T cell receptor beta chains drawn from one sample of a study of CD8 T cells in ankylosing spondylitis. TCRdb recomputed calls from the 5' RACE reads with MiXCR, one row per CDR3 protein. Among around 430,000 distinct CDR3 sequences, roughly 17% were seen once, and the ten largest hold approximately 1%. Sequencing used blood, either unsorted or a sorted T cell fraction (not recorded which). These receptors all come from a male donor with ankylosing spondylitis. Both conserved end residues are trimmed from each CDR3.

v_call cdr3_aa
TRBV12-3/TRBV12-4 ASRRTSGRLGYNEQF
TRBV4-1 ASQPLTGPWEEINTEAF
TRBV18 ASSRLWGDNNEQF
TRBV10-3 AISESFSPGTGELF
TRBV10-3 AISGGQTSYNEQF
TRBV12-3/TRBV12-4 ASSFRTRGEQY
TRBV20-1 SATQGVNEKLF
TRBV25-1 ASSEFPGGNNEQF
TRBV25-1 ASSEGIDTYTQY
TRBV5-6 ASSFSQLSGNTIY
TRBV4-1 ASSQDRFWGQGKGGYT
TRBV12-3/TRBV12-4 ASSTPRGIPYEQY
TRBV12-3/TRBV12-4 ASSSDRGSTGELF
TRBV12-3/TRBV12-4 ASSFAGSGNTIY
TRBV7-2 ASSLTGTVNQPQH
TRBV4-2 ASSQDPQRGNTDTQY
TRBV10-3 AISSTGETQY
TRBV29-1 SVESLQTGLRTEAF